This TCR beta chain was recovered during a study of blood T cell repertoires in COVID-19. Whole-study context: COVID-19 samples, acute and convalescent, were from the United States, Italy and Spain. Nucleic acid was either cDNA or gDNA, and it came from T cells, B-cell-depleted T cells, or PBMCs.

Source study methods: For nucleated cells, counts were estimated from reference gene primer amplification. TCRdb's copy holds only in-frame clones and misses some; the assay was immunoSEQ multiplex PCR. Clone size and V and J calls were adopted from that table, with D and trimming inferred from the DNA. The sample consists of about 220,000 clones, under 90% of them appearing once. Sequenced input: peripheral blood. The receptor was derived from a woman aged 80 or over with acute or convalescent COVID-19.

CDR3 sequence reads: CATRPGKANSPLHF. DNA of the CDR3: TGTGCCACCCGCCCCGGGAAGGCAAATTCACCCCTCCACTTT. The V and J genes are TRBV6-5 and TRBJ1-6; D unclear. The CDR3 sequence is 14 residues long. CDR1 and CDR2 (germline): MNHEY, SVGAGI. V was shortened by 10 bases and J by 7 bases, with 17 bases between the two germline ends.